One T cell receptor beta chain is described in this entry. Survey-level TCR beta sequencing used the immunoSEQ assay. Repertoires were generated with immunoSEQ multiplex PCR, while TCRdb's copy carries only in-frame clones and drops some. The data contain about 68,000 clones, around 93% of them seen just once; the ten biggest clones take up 4% to 5%. The TCR originated in a man aged 35-49 years with rheumatoid arthritis. The specimen sequenced was PBMCs.

The CDR3: CASSPSTLHGYTF. CDR3 sequence (DNA): TGTGCCAGCAGCCCGTCTACCCTACATGGCTACACCTTC. The chain employs TRBV12-3 or TRBV12-4 and TRBJ1-2, with D hard to call. V lost 6 bases and J 6 bases, leaving 14 bases between the germline ends. The CDR3 is 13 residues long.